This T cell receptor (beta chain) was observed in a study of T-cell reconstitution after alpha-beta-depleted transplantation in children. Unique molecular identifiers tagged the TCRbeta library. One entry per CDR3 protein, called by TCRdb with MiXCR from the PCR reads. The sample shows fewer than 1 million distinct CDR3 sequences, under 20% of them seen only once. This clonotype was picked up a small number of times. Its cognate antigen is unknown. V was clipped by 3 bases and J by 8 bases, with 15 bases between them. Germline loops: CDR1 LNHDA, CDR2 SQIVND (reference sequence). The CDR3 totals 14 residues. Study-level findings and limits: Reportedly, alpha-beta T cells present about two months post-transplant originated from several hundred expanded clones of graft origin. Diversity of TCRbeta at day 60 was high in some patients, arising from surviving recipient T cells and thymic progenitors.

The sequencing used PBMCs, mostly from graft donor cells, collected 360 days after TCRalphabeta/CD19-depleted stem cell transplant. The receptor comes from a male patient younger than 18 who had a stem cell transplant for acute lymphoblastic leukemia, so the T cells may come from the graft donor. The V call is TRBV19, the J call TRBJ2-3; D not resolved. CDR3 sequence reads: CASSILPFSSTQYF. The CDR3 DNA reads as TGTGCCAGTAGTATTCTTCCCTTCTCATCTACGCAGTATTTT. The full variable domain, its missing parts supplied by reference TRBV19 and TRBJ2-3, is DGGITQSPKYLFRKEGQNVTLSCEQNLNHDAMYWYRQDPGQGLRLIYYSQIVNDFQKGDIAEGYSVSREKKESFPLTVTSAQKNPTAFYLCASSILPFSSTQYFGPGTRLTVL.